What follows are 19 T cell receptor beta chains derived from one specimen sequenced in a study of T cells in localized non-small cell lung cancer. The table came from immunoSEQ multiplex PCR; TCRdb's copy has only in-frame clones and leaves some out. The table includes around 35,000 clones, roughly 93% detected once. The starting material was peripheral blood, obtained before any cancer treatment. These receptors came from a female donor at least 60 years old with stage I lung adenocarcinoma.

The chain uses TRBV19 and TRBJ2-4, with D uncertain. CDR1 is LNHDA, CDR2 SQIVND, per germline (reference sequence). Trimming took off 3 bases at V and 9 bases at J, with 18 bases between the two ends. The CDR3 length is 15 residues. CDR3 residues: CASSIPGQEFGIQYF. In DNA, the CDR3 is TGTGCCAGTAGTATCCCTGGGCAAGAGTTTGGCATTCAGTACTTC.

The CDR3 here is CAWHMDRGYGYTF. The CDR3 nucleotides are TGTGCCTGGCACATGGACAGGGGGTATGGCTACACCTTC. The chain employs TRBV30 and TRBJ1-2, with TRBD1 identical over 10 bases. This CDR3 spans 13 amino acids. Germline trimming cut 5 bases from V and 5 bases from J; bases unmatched to any gene: 5. Germline assignment: CDR1 GTSNPN and CDR2 SVGIG (reference sequence).

The gene calls are TRBV14 and TRBJ2-7; the match to TRBD1 covers 8 bases. V dropped 6 bases and J dropped 6; count of bases not matched to a gene: 7. From germline, CDR1 is SGHDN and CDR2 FVKESK. This CDR3 contains 13 residues. CDR3 in DNA: TGTGCCAGCAGTCCCGGGACAGGAAGCGAGCAGTACGTC. Translated: CASSPGTGSEQYV.

The chain employs TRBV9 and TRBJ2-7; possibly TRBD1 for D (5 bases). Per the germline V gene, CDR1 is SGDLS and CDR2 is YYNGEE. The ends were cut back, 4 bases at V and 2 bases at J, with 13 bases in the middle. CDR3 length: 14 amino acids. Written as DNA, the CDR3 is TGTGCCAGCAGCCCCCACGCGACAGCCTACGAGCAGTACGTC. Protein: CASSPHATAYEQYV.

This CDR3 is CAISGGAYEQYF. The CDR3 DNA reads as TGTGCCATCAGTGGCGGGGCCTACGAGCAGTACTTC. V is TRBV10-3 and J is TRBJ2-7, with D possibly TRBD2 on 6 matching bases. This CDR3 is 12 amino acids long. Trimming removed 4 bases at V and 2 bases at J, with 6 bases between. From germline, CDR1 is ENHRY and CDR2 SYGVKD.

The V and J genes are TRBV10-3 and TRBJ1-2, with D hard to call. Per germline, CDR1 ENHRY and CDR2 SYGVKD. This CDR3 is 13 amino acids long. Trimming left V 3 bases short and J 1 base short, with 6 bases between. In nucleotides, the CDR3 is TGTGCCATCAGTGATGGAGTTAACTATGGCTACACCTTC. It codes for CAISDGVNYGYTF.

This chain connects TRBV27 to TRBJ2-1; D call uncertain. V dropped 5 bases and J dropped 5 bases, with 16 bases sitting between them. CDR1 and CDR2 (germline): MNHEY, SMNVEV (reference sequence). This CDR3 region has 15 residues. As DNA, the CDR3 is TGTGCCAGCAGTCCGCAGGTCAGAACTAACAATGAGCAGTTCTTC. This codes for CASSPQVRTNNEQFF.

The chain recombines TRBV10-3 with TRBJ2-3; D perhaps matches TRBD2 (5 bases). V lost 5 bases and J lost 4, with 13 bases in between. CDR1 is ENHRY, CDR2 SYGVKD, per germline. The CDR3 runs to 14 residues. For the CDR3, the DNA is TGTGCCATCAGTCATGTGGGAGCGCCAGATACGCAGTATTTT. The encoded protein is CAISHVGAPDTQYF.

The chain has TRBV5-1 and TRBJ1-1; D unresolved. V was cut by 4 bases and J by 1 base, with 11 bases left in between. Germline V lookup: CDR1 SGHRS, CDR2 YFSETQ. The CDR3 spans 14 residues. CDR3 sequence reads: CASSLLNENTEAFF. The CDR3 DNA reads TGCGCCAGCAGCCTGCTGAATGAGAACACTGAAGCTTTCTTT. The full variable domain, with the rest looked up from reference TRBV5-1 and TRBJ1-1, is KAGVTQTPRYLIKTRGQQVTLSCSPISGHRSVSWYQQTPGQGLQFLFEYFSETQRNKGNFPGRFSGRQFSNSRSEMNVSTLELGDSALYLCASSLLNENTEAFFGQGTRLTVV.

J is TRBJ2-3 and V is TRBV6-6; no reliable D call. There are 13 residues in the CDR3. Trimming left V 2 bases short and J 3 bases short, with 6 bases between. Looked up from germline, CDR1 is MNHNY and CDR2 is SVGAGI (reference sequence). CDR3 loop: CASSYPGTDTQYF. Written as DNA, the CDR3 is TGTGCCAGCAGTTACCCTGGGACAGATACGCAGTATTTT.

V usage is TRBV11-2 and J usage is TRBJ2-3, with 9 bases aligning to TRBD1. The germline V gene encodes CDR1 SGHAT and CDR2 FQNNGV. Trimming cost V 5 bases and J 4 bases; bases outside gene matches: 10. This CDR3 contains 16 residues. The CDR3 region has the DNA TGTGCCAGCAGCACCCGGGACAGGGTTCGATCAGATACGCAGTATTTT. Translation: CASSTRDRVRSDTQYF.

V usage is TRBV29-1 and J usage is TRBJ2-1, with no clear D. CDR1 and CDR2 (germline): SQVTM, ANQGSEA. Trimming left V 6 bases short and J 10 bases short, with 13 bases between. CDR3 length: 11 residues. The CDR3 reads CSVTIHGEQFF. In DNA form, the CDR3 reads TGCAGCGTCACAATTCATGGAGAGCAGTTCTTC.

This chain uses TRBV5-1 with TRBJ2-5; TRBD2 agrees at 9 bases. CDR1 and CDR2 (germline): SGHRS, YFSETQ. This CDR3 has 15 amino acids. The J segment lost 2 bases and the V segment lost 5 bases, leaving 7 bases of the junction unmatched. DNA for the CDR3: TGCGCCAGCAGAAAACTAGCGGGTGTACAAGAGACCCAGTACTTC. It specifies CASRKLAGVQETQYF.

This clone has just one count. V gene TRBV28 combines with J gene TRBJ1-5; unclear D gene. CDR1 and CDR2 (germline): MDHEN, SYDVKM. The CDR3 has 14 residues. Trimming removed 3 bases from V and 8 bases from J, with 14 bases in between. This CDR3 reads CASSLPPTSKPQHF. Here the CDR3 DNA reads TGTGCCAGCAGTTTGCCCCCCACGTCAAAGCCCCAGCATTTT. Based on the CDR3 plus reference TRBV28 and TRBJ1-5, the full variable domain is DVKVTQSSRYLVKRTGEKVFLECVQDMDHENMFWYRQDPGLGLRLIYFSYDVKMKEKGDIPEGYSVSREKKERFSLILESASTNQTSMYLCASSLPPTSKPQHFGDGTRLSIL.

The CDR3 loop is CASSSGQAGSYEQYV. The CDR3 nucleotides are TGTGCCAGCAGTTCGGGACAGGCAGGCTCCTACGAGCAGTACGTC. This chain connects TRBV6-5 to TRBJ2-7, with 8 nucleotides matching TRBD1. The trim removed 4 bases at V and 0 bases at J, leaving 5 bases unmatched. This CDR3 is 15 amino acids long. The germline gives CDR1 MNHEY, CDR2 SVGAGI.

The chain is built from TRBV30 and TRBJ2-7, with a possible D match to TRBD1 (5 bases). V lost 2 bases and J 0 bases, leaving 8 bases between the germline ends. The CDR3 is 13 residues long. Germline CDR1 is GTSNPN and CDR2 is SVGIG (reference sequence). The DNA for the CDR3 is TGTGCCTGGAGTTCAGGGAACTCCTACGAGCAGTACTTC. It is translated as CAWSSGNSYEQYF.

This chain links TRBV5-6 with TRBJ1-3, with 7 positions matching TRBD1. V was pared by 5 bases and J by 1 base, with 3 bases of the junction left unmatched. Per germline, CDR1 SGHDT and CDR2 YYEEEE. This CDR3 has 14 amino acids. DNA of the CDR3: TGTGCCAGCAGACGGGACAGATCTGGAAACACCATATATTTT. Translated, it gives CASRRDRSGNTIYF.

The V call is TRBV7-2, the J call TRBJ1-5; D uncertain. Germline V CDR1 and CDR2: SGHTA, FQGNSA. Trimming took 1 base from V and 3 from J, leaving 10 bases between them. The CDR3 consists of 15 residues. The CDR3 DNA follows: TGTGCCAGCAGCTTAGGGAGAGGTGCCAATCAGCCCCAGCATTTT. Its protein product is CASSLGRGANQPQHF. Combining the CDR3 with reference TRBV7-2 and TRBJ1-5 gives the whole variable domain GAGVSQSPSNKVTEKGKDVELRCDPISGHTALYWYRQSLGQGLEFLIYFQGNSAPDKSGLPSDRFSAERTGGSVSTLTIQRTQQEDSAVYLCASSLGRGANQPQHFGDGTRLSIL.

J is TRBJ1-2 and V is TRBV6-5; D is ambiguous. Deletions cut 6 bases from V and 4 bases from J, with 18 bases between. The CDR3 runs 15 residues. The V gene's germline CDR1 is MNHEY and CDR2 SVGAGI. The CDR3 bases are TGTGCCAGCAGCCGCCAGTTGGAAGCTCCCTATGGCTACACCTTC. Amino acid sequence: CASSRQLEAPYGYTF.